A single sample is the source of the 18 T cell receptor beta chains below, sequenced in a study of blood T cell repertoires in COVID-19. Clones were sequenced by immunoSEQ multiplex PCR, and TCRdb holds only the in-frame ones, with some missing. The sample shows around 330,000 clones, 89% of them seen only once. Sequenced material: PBMCs or T cells enriched from blood (not recorded which). These TCRs come from a man in his 60s who had recovered from COVID-19.

The chain carries TRBV19 and TRBJ2-5; TRBD2 aligns across 9 bases. V lost 4 bases, J lost 4 bases, and 4 bases stayed unmatched. CDR1 is LNHDA and CDR2 is SQIVND in the germline V gene (reference sequence). The CDR3 consists of 14 residues. CDR3 loop: CASSTSGNGETQYF. DNA of the CDR3: TGTGCCAGTAGTACTAGCGGGAATGGAGAGACCCAGTACTTC.

The rearrangement joins TRBV9 to TRBJ2-3; TRBD2 matches 11 bases. Unmatched junction bases numbered 7, after V lost 0 bases and J lost 4 bases. The CDR3 is 17 residues long. Germline CDR1 and CDR2: SGDLS and YYNGEE. The CDR3 coding sequence is TGTGCCAGCAGCGTAGGTCCTAGCGGGAGGTGGGCAGATACGCAGTATTTT. Its translation is CASSVGPSGRWADTQYF.

The chain joins TRBV21-1 to TRBJ2-7; no check of the table's D call, TRBD2, against the DNA was made. TRBV21-1 is a pseudogene locus. CDR3 size: 16 residues. The CDR3 DNA reads TGTGCCAGCAGTATATCCTCCGGGACTAGCTCCTACGAGCAGTACTTC. It translates to CASSISSGTSSYEQYF.

The gene calls are TRBV7-2 and TRBJ2-7; TRBD2 agrees at 11 bases. Germline V CDR1 and CDR2: SGHTA, FQGNSA. J gave up 4 bases and V 5 bases, and 7 bases lay outside the gene matches. The CDR3 has 15 residues. CDR3 DNA: TGTGCCAGCAGCCATCTAGCGGGGGGCAAATACGAGCAGTACTTC. It specifies CASSHLAGGKYEQYF.

J is TRBJ2-1 and V is TRBV2, with TRBD2 matching 10 bases. With 3 bases clipped from V and 6 bases from J, the junction kept 8 bases outside the gene matches. The germline gives CDR1 SNHLY, CDR2 FYNNEI. There are 16 residues in the CDR3. Here the CDR3 DNA reads TGTGCCAGCAGTGATGCTAGCGGGAGAAGTTTCAATGAGCAGTTCTTC. This encodes CASSDASGRSFNEQFF.

This chain connects TRBV12-2 to TRBJ2-7; the table gives TRBD2 as D, unverified against the DNA. TRBV12-2 is assigned pseudogene status. The CDR3 loop spans 14 amino acids. The CDR3 region is CASRPPGRTYEQYF. The CDR3 DNA reads as TGTGCAAGTCGCCCCCCCGGGAGGACCTACGAGCAGTACTTC.

The chain has TRBV7-9 and TRBJ2-7, with 7 bases fitting TRBD1. The J segment lost 5 bases and the V segment lost 5 bases, leaving 12 bases of the junction unmatched. The CDR3 consists of 15 residues. The V gene's germline CDR1 is SEHNR and CDR2 FQNEAQ (reference sequence). CDR3 region: CASSPNRQGGHEQYF. The CDR3 DNA reads TGTGCCAGCAGCCCCAACCGACAGGGTGGCCACGAGCAGTACTTC.

The chain joins TRBV29-1 to TRBJ1-1; unclear D gene. Germline values: CDR1 SQVTM, CDR2 ANQGSEA. The CDR3 has 14 residues. The V end lost 3 bases, the J end lost 4 bases, and 15 bases lay between the germline ends. CDR3 residues: CSVEIGSSSTEAFF. The CDR3 coding sequence is TGCAGCGTTGAGATCGGTTCAAGTAGCACTGAAGCTTTCTTT. Drawing the rest from reference TRBV29-1 and TRBJ1-1, the complete variable domain is SAVISQKPSRDICQRGTSLTIQCQVDSQVTMMFWYRQQPGQSLTLIATANQGSEATYESGFVIDKFPISRPNLTFSTLTVSNMSPEDSSIYLCSVEIGSSSTEAFFGQGTRLTVV.

The CDR3 bases are TGTGCCAGCTCACCATTGGGTGGGGCAGCGTTCTCCTACAATGAGCAGTTCTTC. Its translation: CASSPLGGAAFSYNEQFF. The rearrangement uses TRBV18 and TRBJ2-1; perhaps TRBD1 as D (5 bases). The CDR3 sequence is 18 residues long. Germline lookup yields CDR1 KGHSH and CDR2 LQKENI. V lost 2 bases, J lost 0 bases, and 17 bases lay in between.

This clone was observed once. The gene calls are TRBV19 and TRBJ2-7; tentatively, D is TRBD1 (6 bases). Per the germline V gene, CDR1 is LNHDA and CDR2 is SQIVND (reference sequence). The length of the CDR3 is 13 residues. Trimming removed 8 bases at V and 3 bases at J, with 14 bases between. CDR3 residues: CASSRGTIYEQYF. CDR3 coding DNA: TGTGCCAGTTCCAGGGGAACCATCTACGAGCAGTACTTC.

The genes are TRBV12-3 or TRBV12-4 and TRBJ2-1; D is perhaps TRBD1 (7 bases). The CDR3 has 12 residues. V lost 5 bases, J lost 8 bases, and 10 bases lay in between. The CDR3 here is CASSPGGYEQFF. CDR3 coding DNA: TGTGCCAGCAGTCCAGGGGGGTATGAGCAGTTCTTC.

This chain uses TRBV4-2 with TRBJ2-1, with 9 bases matching TRBD2. CDR1 is LGHNA, CDR2 YNFKEQ, per germline. The CDR3 is 16 amino acids. The V and J ends lost 1 base and 6 bases, in that order; junction bases with no gene match: 7. The CDR3 DNA reads TGTGCCAGCAGCCAAGTACAACTAGCGGGCTTCAATGAGCAGTTCTTC. Protein: CASSQVQLAGFNEQFF.

The chain uses TRBV5-6 and TRBJ1-3; 9 nucleotides align to TRBD1. Trimming cost V 6 bases and J 10 bases; bases outside gene matches: 14. CDR3 length: 15 amino acids. Germline values: CDR1 SGHDT, CDR2 YYEEEE. This chain's CDR3 is CASTLGQGLTGTIYF. Here the CDR3 DNA reads TGTGCCAGCACCCTTGGACAGGGGCTGACGGGGACCATATATTTT.

The chain is built from TRBV21-1 and TRBJ1-5; the table assigns TRBD1, which was not confirmed against the DNA. TRBV21-1 is deemed a pseudogene. The CDR3 sequence is 17 residues long. The DNA for the CDR3 is TGTGCCAGCAGCAAAACCGACTACAGGGAAAGCAATCAGCCCCAGCATTTT. Encoded protein: CASSKTDYRESNQPQHF.

The chain is built from TRBV19 and TRBJ2-1; 10 bases are shared with TRBD2. Germline-derived CDR1 and CDR2 are LNHDA and SQIVND (reference sequence). The CDR3 extends over 16 amino acids. The V and J ends lost 4 bases and 0 bases, in that order; junction bases with no gene match: 3. CDR3 in DNA: TGTGCCAGTAGTACCCCTAGCGGGAGCTCCTACAATGAGCAGTTCTTC. Amino acid sequence: CASSTPSGSSYNEQFF.

The J gene is TRBJ1-1, the V gene TRBV18, with a possible D match to TRBD1 (6 bases). This CDR3 contains 14 residues. Trimming pared 11 bases from V and 4 bases from J, leaving 20 bases between. Per the germline V gene, CDR1 is KGHSH and CDR2 is LQKENI. The CDR3, as DNA: TGTGCCTCCACAGAGGGGCAGGGGATCACTGAAGCTTTCTTT. The encoded protein is CASTEGQGITEAFF.

The chain recombines TRBV7-9 with TRBJ1-2; D call uncertain. This CDR3 is 14 amino acids long. Germline values: CDR1 SEHNR, CDR2 FQNEAQ (reference sequence). Trimming took 3 bases from V and 2 from J, leaving 10 bases between them. The CDR3 reads CASSFIYGNYGYTF. Written as DNA, the CDR3 is TGTGCCAGCAGCTTCATTTACGGGAACTATGGCTACACCTTC.

The chain employs TRBV13 and TRBJ2-3, with 9 positions matching TRBD2. The CDR3 covers 14 residues. Germline V gene lookup returns CDR1 PRHDT and CDR2 FYEKMQ (reference sequence). The J segment lost 5 bases and the V segment lost 5 bases, leaving 5 bases of the junction unmatched. The CDR3 spells CASSPGLAGDTQYF. CDR3 coding DNA: TGTGCCAGCAGCCCGGGACTAGCCGGAGATACGCAGTATTTT.